The 18 T cell receptor beta chains below all came from one sample that was sequenced in a study of OX40 agonist ivuxolimab in advanced cancers. The library was generated by the immunoSEQ multiplex PCR assay. In TCRdb, the immuneACCESS table is reduced to in-frame sequences with V and J assigned. These tables do not hold every clone; where another copy was compared, an unresolved V gene accounts for under half, and the others remain unexplained. Here the sample has some 41,000 clones; 75% to 90% occur a single time. Together, the top ten hold roughly 0.51% of the sample. This specimen consisted of CD4+ or CD8+ T cells sorted from blood, obtained in a trial of the OX40 agonist ivuxolimab. The receptors were gathered from an adult with an advanced solid tumor such as melanoma, head and neck, liver or kidney cancer.

The chain uses TRBV14 and TRBJ2-2; D is possibly TRBD1 (5 bases). CDR1 is SGHDN and CDR2 is FVKESK in the germline V gene. Trimming left V 1 base short and J 6 bases short, with 12 bases between. CDR3 length: 15 residues. The DNA of the CDR3 is TGTGCCAGCAGCCAAGTGCAGGGTAGTTCCGGGGAGCTGTTTTTT. This encodes CASSQVQGSSGELFF.

This sequence joins TRBV13 and TRBJ1-1; no definite D call. CDR3 length: 12 amino acids. Between the trimmed V and J ends, which lost 5 bases and 0 bases, there was a span of 4 bases. Germline loops: CDR1 PRHDT, CDR2 FYEKMQ (reference sequence). The CDR3 sequence: CASSPVNTEAFF. CDR3 DNA: TGTGCCAGCAGCCCCGTGAACACTGAAGCTTTCTTT.

As to this clone: The CDR3 carries no conserved terminal phenylalanine or tryptophan, so it likely arises from a read error. The chain links TRBV2 to TRBJ1-6; TRBD1 matches at 7 bases. Looked up from germline, CDR1 is SNHLY and CDR2 is FYNNEI. The V segment lost 5 bases and the J segment 9 bases; nucleotides outside the gene matches: 4. This CDR3 contains 13 residues. The CDR3 sequence is CASSPDRVSPLHL. As DNA, the CDR3 is TGTGCCAGCAGTCCCGACAGGGTTTCACCCCTCCACCTT.

This clone came up once. V gene TRBV5-1 combines with J gene TRBJ2-7; weak D call: TRBD1 (5 bases). There are 14 residues in the CDR3. With 4 bases removed from V and 5 bases from J, the gap between germline ends came to 16 bases. CDR1 SGHRS and CDR2 YFSETQ come from the germline V gene. CDR3 sequence reads: CASSPSGTGNEQYF. CDR3 DNA sequence: TGCGCCAGCAGCCCTTCGGGCACAGGAAACGAGCAGTACTTC.

About this clone: The germline gene is not matched at one end of the junction; a read error may be the cause. The V gene is TRBV6-1, the J gene TRBJ1-1; a weak D match, TRBD1 (5 bases). Germline values: CDR1 MNHNS, CDR2 SASEGT. The CDR3 runs to 17 residues. The CDR3 here is CASRELADGTMNTEAFF. DNA of the CDR3: TGTGCCAGCCGTGAATTAGCGGACGGGACCATGAACACTGAAGCTTTCTTT.

The chain is built from TRBV5-8 and TRBJ1-2; D uncertain. The CDR3 covers 14 residues. The germline CDR1 and CDR2 sequences are SGHTS and YDEGEE. Between the trimmed V and J ends, which lost 4 bases and 0 bases, there was a span of 10 bases. The CDR3 loop is CASSPVGTNYGYTF. DNA of the CDR3: TGTGCCAGCAGCCCGGTCGGCACTAACTATGGCTACACCTTC.

This chain uses TRBV23-1 with TRBJ2-2; a possible D gene is TRBD2 (5 bases). TRBV23-1 carries the ORF label, with uncertain function. The V end was cut by 2 bases, the J end by 2 bases, with 9 bases between. The CDR3 consists of 15 residues. CDR3 amino acids: CASSQRGINTGELFF. For the CDR3, the DNA is TGCGCCAGCAGTCAACGGGGAATAAACACCGGGGAGCTGTTTTTT.

This clone is a singleton in its sample. V usage is TRBV19 and J usage is TRBJ1-1; D unclear. This CDR3 has 15 amino acids. From germline, CDR1 is LNHDA and CDR2 SQIVND (reference sequence). V was pared by 2 bases and J by 4 bases, with 14 bases between. CDR3 sequence: CASSISPAAGTEAFF. CDR3 DNA sequence: TGTGCCAGTAGTATAAGCCCTGCCGCGGGCACTGAAGCTTTCTTT.

The chain employs TRBV5-4 and TRBJ2-3, with TRBD2 as a possible D gene (5 bases). Germline lookup yields CDR1 SGHNT and CDR2 YYREEE (reference sequence). The V and J ends lost 4 bases and 2 bases respectively, with 17 bases between them. The CDR3 spans 16 residues. CDR3 nucleotides: TGTGCCAGCAGCCTAGAGGGTGAGAGAGCCACAGATACGCAGTATTTT. Translated: CASSLEGERATDTQYF.

V usage is TRBV5-8 and J usage is TRBJ2-5; no firm D call. The CDR3 extends over 13 amino acids. The V gene's germline CDR1 is SGHTS and CDR2 YDEGEE. Trimming shortened V by 0 bases and J by 2 bases, and 5 bases separated the two germline ends. The CDR3 region has the DNA TGTGCCAGCAGCTTGGGATTTCAAGAGACCCAGTACTTC. This translates into CASSLGFQETQYF.

The V gene is TRBV5-5, the J gene TRBJ1-5, with D possibly TRBD1 on 5 matching bases. The CDR3 is made up of 13 amino acids. V gave up 3 bases and J gave up 4 bases, with 8 bases separating them. CDR1 is SGHKS, CDR2 YYEKEE, per germline (reference sequence). The DNA for the CDR3 is TGTGCCAGCAGCTCGACAGTGAATCAGCCCCAGCATTTT. This gives the protein CASSSTVNQPQHF.

The chain recombines TRBV19 with TRBJ2-4, with TRBD1 matching 7 bases. The CDR3 extends over 14 amino acids. The junction had 6 bases not matched to a gene; V was cut back by 3 bases and J by 7 bases. In germline, CDR1 is LNHDA, CDR2 SQIVND (reference sequence). CDR3 sequence (DNA): TGTGCCAGTAGTATGGACAGGACGAGGAACATTCAGTACTTC. Translated, it gives CASSMDRTRNIQYF.

The V and J genes are TRBV9 and TRBJ1-2; TRBD1 aligns across 11 bases. Germline CDR1 and CDR2: SGDLS and YYNGEE. The CDR3 consists of 16 residues. With 0 bases clipped from V and 7 bases from J, the junction kept 8 bases outside the gene matches. The CDR3 DNA follows: TGTGCCAGCAGCGTAGCTTATGGACAGGGGGCTCCTGGCTACACCTTC. Its protein product is CASSVAYGQGAPGYTF.

The gene calls are TRBV19 and TRBJ1-4; TRBD1 is a possible D gene (5 bases). Looked up from germline, CDR1 is LNHDA and CDR2 is SQIVND (reference sequence). This CDR3 has 16 amino acids. The V gene lost 7 bases and the J gene lost 0 bases, with 15 bases spanning the gap. The CDR3 loop reads CASKRGEAATNEKLFF. The CDR3 nucleotides are TGTGCCAGTAAGCGGGGCGAGGCAGCAACTAATGAAAAACTGTTTTTT.

This chain uses TRBV5-4 with TRBJ2-7, with D maybe TRBD1 (6 bases). Per germline, CDR1 SGHNT and CDR2 YYREEE (reference sequence). This CDR3 is 15 amino acids long. Trimming shortened V by 3 bases and J by 0 bases, and 13 bases separated the two germline ends. This chain's CDR3 is CASSSLRDTSYEQYF. Here the CDR3 DNA reads TGTGCCAGCAGCTCCCTTCGGGACACCTCCTACGAGCAGTACTTC.

The V and J genes are TRBV11-2 and TRBJ1-2, with 7 positions matching TRBD1. The CDR3 totals 17 residues. Germline-derived CDR1 and CDR2 are SGHAT and FQNNGV. The junction had 18 bases not matched to a gene; V was cut back by 8 bases and J by 3 bases. In DNA form, the CDR3 reads TGTGCCAGCTCTACTTATTTAAAGGGGGCGCGAGACTATGGCTACACCTTC. Translated: CASSTYLKGARDYGYTF. Full variable domain (outside the CDR3, taken from reference TRBV11-2 and TRBJ1-2): EAGVAQSPRYKIIEKRQSVAFWCNPISGHATLYWYQQILGQGPKLLIQFQNNGVVDDSQLPKDRFSAERLKGVDSTLKIQPAKLEDSAVYLCASSTYLKGARDYGYTFGSGTRLTVV.

The chain recombines TRBV5-5 with TRBJ1-3; a weak D match, TRBD1 (6 bases). The length of the CDR3 is 16 residues. The V end was cut by 0 bases, the J end by 3 bases, with 13 bases between. Looked up from germline, CDR1 is SGHKS and CDR2 is YYEKEE (reference sequence). Written as DNA, the CDR3 is TGTGCCAGCAGCTTGGCCCCAGGGGATGATGGAAACACCATATATTTT. Protein product: CASSLAPGDDGNTIYF.

This chain uses TRBV5-1 with TRBJ2-1; 8 bases fit TRBD2. The CDR3 loop spans 15 amino acids. The germline V gene has CDR1 SGHRS and CDR2 YFSETQ. With 5 bases clipped from V and 0 bases from J, the junction kept 4 bases outside the gene matches. CDR3 residues: CASRAAGDSYNEQFF. The CDR3 DNA is TGCGCCAGCAGGGCAGCGGGGGACTCCTACAATGAGCAGTTCTTC.